The source of this TCR beta chain is a study of neurological immune-mediated disorders. In TCRdb, the 5' RACE reads were re-called with MiXCR into one record per CDR3 protein. The top ten clones hold around 13% of a sample with over 55,000 distinct CDR3 sequences, roughly 10% of them seen once. Many counts were recorded for this clonotype. Time point described: longitudinal time-point 2. Looked up from germline, CDR1 is SGHRS and CDR2 is YFSETQ. The length of the CDR3 is 13 residues. V shed 2 bases and J shed 5 bases, with 8 bases lying between them. Sequenced: PBMCs. The clonotype originates from a man aged 30 to 45 in good health. The rearrangement joins TRBV5-1 to TRBJ2-1, with D maybe TRBD1 (5 bases). The DNA for the CDR3 is TGCGCCAGCAGCTTAGACAGCAACAATGAGCAGTTCTTC. It is translated as CASSLDSNNEQFF.